The entry below gives a single T cell receptor (beta chain) sequence along with its context. The target antigen is unknown. The entry originates in a study of T cell repertoires in ileal Crohn's disease. Study results and caveats: Compared with non-smokers, active smokers at surgery showed more clonal expansions.

TCRB immunosequencing input was five hundred nanograms of biopsy DNA per sample. Only in-frame clones appear in the TCRdb table, and some are missing; sequencing was by immunoSEQ multiplex PCR. Here the sample spans around 7,400 clones, 80% to 90% being singletons. The sequence derives from an adult with Crohn's disease. The material sequenced was ileal tissue.

The CDR3 DNA reads as TGTGCCAGCAGTGAACCCAGGGGGAACACTGAAGCTTTCTTT. It codes for CASSEPRGNTEAFF. This sequence joins TRBV25-1 and TRBJ1-1; D possibly corresponds to TRBD1 (6 bases). With 2 bases removed from V and 1 base from J, the gap between germline ends came to 8 bases. Germline V gene sequence: CDR1 MGHDK, CDR2 SYGVNS. The CDR3 has 14 amino acids.